This T cell receptor (beta chain) was observed in a study of blood T cells in healthy people across ages. Study-level findings and limits: Older individuals had lower TCR beta diversity per million T cells (the decline was roughly linear). Diversity estimates from one million T cells were considered underestimates. More naive CD4+ cells and higher diversity were found in long-lived than in aged donors. Naive T cell percentage by flow cytometry tracked strongly with beta diversity.

This clonotype has a handful of counts. Antigen: not known. Primers used in a second PCR of about 6 to 11 cycles were a sample-barcoded 5' primer and a J-beta primer mix. TCRdb re-derived calls from the 5' RACE reads in MiXCR, one entry per CDR3 protein. The table includes under 850,000 distinct CDR3 sequences, approximately 35% detected once. CDR1 is SGHTA, CDR2 FQGNSA, per germline. The CDR3 spans 14 residues. Trimming took 5 bases from V and 11 from J; bases not matched to a gene: 14. The sequence was obtained from a man aged 18-30 years in good health. The chain recombines TRBV7-2 with TRBJ1-2; 7 nucleotides match TRBD1. Sequencing was done on a sample of blood. DNA for the CDR3: TGTGCCAGCAGCGTTCAACGACAGGGCGCAGGATACACCTTC. It yields the protein CASSVQRQGAGYTF. The whole variable domain, remainder taken from reference TRBV7-2 and TRBJ1-2, is GAGVSQSPSNKVTEKGKDVELRCDPISGHTALYWYRQSLGQGLEFLIYFQGNSAPDKSGLPSDRFSAERTGGSVSTLTIQRTQQEDSAVYLCASSVQRQGAGYTFGSGTRLTVV.